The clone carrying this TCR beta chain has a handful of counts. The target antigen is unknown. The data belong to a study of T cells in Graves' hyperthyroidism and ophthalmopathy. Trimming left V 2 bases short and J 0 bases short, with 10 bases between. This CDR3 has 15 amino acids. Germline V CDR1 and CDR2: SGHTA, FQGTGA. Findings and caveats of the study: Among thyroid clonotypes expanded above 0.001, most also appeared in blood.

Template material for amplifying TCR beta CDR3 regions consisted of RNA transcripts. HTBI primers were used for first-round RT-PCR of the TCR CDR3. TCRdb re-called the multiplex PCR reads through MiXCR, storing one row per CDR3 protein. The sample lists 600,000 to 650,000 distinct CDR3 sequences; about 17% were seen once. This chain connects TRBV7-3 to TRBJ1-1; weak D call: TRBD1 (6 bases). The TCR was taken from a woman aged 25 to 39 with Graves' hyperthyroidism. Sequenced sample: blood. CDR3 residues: CASSLLGGLNTEAFF. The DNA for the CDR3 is TGTGCCAGCAGCTTATTGGGGGGCCTGAACACTGAAGCTTTCTTT.